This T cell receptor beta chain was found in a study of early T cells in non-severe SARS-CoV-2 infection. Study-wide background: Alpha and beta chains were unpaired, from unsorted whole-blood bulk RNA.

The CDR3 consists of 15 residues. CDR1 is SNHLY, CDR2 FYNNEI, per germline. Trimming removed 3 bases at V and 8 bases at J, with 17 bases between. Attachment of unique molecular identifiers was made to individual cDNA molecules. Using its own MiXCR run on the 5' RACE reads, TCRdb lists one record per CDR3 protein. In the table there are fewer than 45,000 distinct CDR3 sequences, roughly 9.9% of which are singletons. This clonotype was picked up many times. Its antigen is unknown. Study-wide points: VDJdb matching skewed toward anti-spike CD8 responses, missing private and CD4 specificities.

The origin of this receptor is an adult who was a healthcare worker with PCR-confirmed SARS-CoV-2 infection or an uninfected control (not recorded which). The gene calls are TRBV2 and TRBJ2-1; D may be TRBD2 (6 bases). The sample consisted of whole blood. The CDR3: CASSDRLAIGDEQFF. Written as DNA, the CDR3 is TGTGCCAGCAGTGATCGGCTAGCGATTGGTGATGAGCAGTTCTTC. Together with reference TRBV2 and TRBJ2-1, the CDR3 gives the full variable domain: EPEVTQTPSHQVTQMGQEVILRCVPISNHLYFYWYRQILGQKVEFLVSFYNNEISEKSEIFDDQFSVERPDGSNFTLKIRSTKLEDSAMYFCASSDRLAIGDEQFFGPGTRLTVL.